The clone carrying this T cell receptor (beta chain) was picked up many times. The antigen is not known. Unique molecular identifiers tagged the TCRbeta library. Using its own MiXCR run on the PCR reads, TCRdb lists one record per CDR3 protein. Of 70,000 or so distinct CDR3 sequences listed, roughly a tenth are singletons. The data originate from a study of T-cell reconstitution after alpha-beta-depleted transplantation in children. The germline V gene encodes CDR1 MGHRA and CDR2 YSYEKL. This CDR3 spans 20 amino acids. V lost 0 bases and J lost 4; bases outside the gene matches: 11. The study, taken as a whole, reports: One year post-transplant, T-cell counts and diversity were largely derived from T cells produced anew. The study reportedly traced alpha-beta T cells about two months after transplant to several hundred expanded graft clones.

The receptor was isolated from a boy aged 10-17 years with acute myeloid leukemia, due to receive a stem cell transplant. The V call is TRBV4-1, the J call TRBJ2-4; 14 nucleotides agree with TRBD2. Here the sequenced sample was PBMCs, taken before TCRalphabeta/CD19-depleted stem cell transplant. CDR3 region: CASSQDRLAGGPSPKNIQYF. In DNA form, the CDR3 reads TGCGCCAGCAGCCAAGATCGACTAGCGGGGGGGCCCTCCCCAAAAAACATTCAGTACTTC.